This is a list of T cell receptor beta chains from one sample in a study. MiXCR, applied by TCRdb to the RT-PCR reads, yields one record per CDR3 protein. Seen here are hundreds of thousands of distinct CDR3 sequences, approximately 15% observed once, and the top ten hold 3.6%. The specimen sequenced was memory CD4+ T cells from blood. All receptors come from a female donor in good health, serving as a healthy control. CDR3s include the opening cysteine and the closing phenylalanine or tryptophan. A D gene is named only where the DNA matches it firmly. Where a row states a size, it is once, few, many or the class of an expanded clone; other rows omit it.

TRBJ2-2 NA many TRBV5-4 TGTGCCAGCAGCTCTTCGGGTTCCACCGGGGAGCTGTTTTTT CASSSSGSTGELFF
TRBJ2-7 TRBD2 few TRBV20-1 TGCAGTGCCCAAGCGGCTAGCGGGATTTTGGAGCAGTACTTC CSAQAASGILEQYF
TRBJ1-1 NA many TRBV3-1 TGTGCCAGCAGCCAAGCGGATGCTGAAGCTTTCTTT CASSQADAEAFF
TRBJ2-1 NA NA TRBV20-1 TGCAGTGTCCCAACCCAGGGGGGGTACAATGAGCAGTTCTTC CSVPTQGGYNEQFF
TRBJ2-3 TRBD2 NA TRBV30 TGTGCCTGGGCTCGTGGACTAGCGGGTTCCACAGATACGCAGTATTTT CAWARGLAGSTDTQYF
TRBJ2-5 NA NA TRBV7-2 TGTGCCAGCAGCTTAGCGCTACAGGGTGTTACGGAGACCCAGTACTTC CASSLALQGVTETQYF
TRBJ2-1 NA few TRBV20-1 TGCAGTGCTAGAGATCCCCAAACCTACAATGAGCAGTTCTTC CSARDPQTYNEQFF
TRBJ1-1 NA NA TRBV9 TGTGCCAGCAGCGCCCAACTAAGCACTGAAGCTTTCTTT CASSAQLSTEAFF
TRBJ2-3 NA NA TRBV24-1 TGTGCCACCAGTGACAACTCGGTTGAGACTAGGGAGCAGCAGTATTTT CATSDNSVETREQQYF
TRBJ1-2 NA NA TRBV20-1 TGCAGTGCCCCGGGACAATCCCTTAACTATGGCTACACCTTC CSAPGQSLNYGYTF
TRBJ2-7 TRBD2 few TRBV5-1 TGCGCCAGCAGCTTGGTTCCGGGGGGGTACGAGCAGTACTTC CASSLVPGGYEQYF
TRBJ2-3 NA few TRBV20-1 TGCAGTGCTAGAGATTGGGGGGAGATCACAGATACGCAGTATTTT CSARDWGEITDTQYF
TRBJ1-1 TRBD1 few TRBV28 TGTGCCAGCAGTTTATGGGGAGGGACAGGGAACACTGAAGCTTTCTTT CASSLWGGTGNTEAFF
TRBJ2-4 NA NA TRBV4-1 TGCGCCAGCAGCCAAGATACCCGGGGGGCAACGGACAAAAACATTCAGTACTTC CASSQDTRGATDKNIQYF
TRBJ2-7 NA NA TRBV7-2 TGTGCCAGCAGCTTAGGGGGGTACGGCGAGCAGTACTTC CASSLGGYGEQYF
TRBJ1-1 NA many TRBV6-5 TGTGCCAGCAGTTACTCTGACAGGACTGAAGCTTTCTTT CASSYSDRTEAFF
TRBJ2-5 TRBD2 many TRBV7-7 TGTGCTAGCAGCTTAGGACTAGCTGGGTTCCAGTACTTC CASSLGLAGFQYF
TRBJ1-2 NA many TRBV20-1 TGCAGTGCTATCCGTCCGGGATTGGATGGCTACACCTTC CSAIRPGLDGYTF
TRBJ2-1 NA NA TRBV7-3 TGTGCCAGCAAAACCGGGGGCTCAAACAATGAGCAGTTCTTC CASKTGGSNNEQFF
TRBJ1-4 NA few TRBV7-2 TGTGCCAGCAGCTTCGACAGCTCAAATGAAAAACTGTTTTTT CASSFDSSNEKLFF
TRBJ1-5 NA few TRBV6-2/TRBV6-3 TGTGCCAGCAGTCCGACAGCTAGCAATCAGCCCCAGCATTTT CASSPTASNQPQHF
TRBJ1-1 NA NA TRBV5-1 TGCGCCAGCAGCTTGTTGGGGGGGACGAACACTGAAGCTTTCTTT CASSLLGGTNTEAFF